These 3 T cell receptor beta chains came from one sample sequenced in a study of blood T cell repertoires in COVID-19. TCRdb keeps only in-frame clones here, not all; method: immunoSEQ multiplex PCR. The sample contains 340,000 or so clones, over 75% of which appear only once. The sample was peripheral blood. Source of these receptors: a man aged 50-60 years with active or convalescent COVID-19.

The rearrangement links TRBV14 to TRBJ1-1, with D perhaps matching TRBD1 (5 bases). V was shortened by 3 bases and J by 4 bases, with 12 bases between the two germline ends. The CDR3 is 14 amino acids. Germline lookup yields CDR1 SGHDN and CDR2 FVKESK. The CDR3 region is CASSQYRSPTEAFF. The CDR3 DNA reads TGTGCCAGCAGCCAGTACAGGAGCCCCACTGAAGCTTTCTTT.

This chain links TRBV24-1 with TRBJ2-1; D gene unclear. The germline CDR1 and CDR2 sequences are KGHDR and SFDVKD. The CDR3 loop spans 12 amino acids. V lost 0 bases and J lost 12, with 8 bases in between. Here the CDR3 reads CATSDLGFAQFF. CDR3 in DNA: TGTGCCACCAGTGATTTGGGCTTTGCGCAGTTCTTC.

This chain uses TRBV2 with TRBJ2-2, with 8 bases lining up with TRBD2. The ends lost 3 bases at V and 3 bases at J; junction bases unmatched: 6. Germline V lookup: CDR1 SNHLY, CDR2 FYNNEI. This CDR3 contains 16 residues. DNA of the CDR3: TGTGCCAGCAGTGACCGGCTAGCGGGTGACACCGGGGAGCTGTTTTTT. Its protein product is CASSDRLAGDTGELFF.